This record concerns one TCR beta chain sequence. Its specificity is unknown. Only in-frame clones appear in the TCRdb table, and some are missing; sequencing was by immunoSEQ multiplex PCR. The sample consists of tens of thousands of clones, 85% to 90% of them appearing once. Trimming removed 0 bases from V and 6 bases from J, with 11 bases in between. CDR3 size: 15 residues. Germline V gene sequence: CDR1 MGHRA, CDR2 YSYEKL. The record originates from a study of OX40 agonist ivuxolimab in advanced cancers. Across the study: Ivuxolimab was delivered to patients intravenously every 2 weeks at doses spanning 0.01 to 10 mg/kg. A diagnosis of hepatocellular carcinoma, melanoma, renal cell or head and neck cancer was present in dose-escalation patients. From roughly 20 to 79 years was the age range, with a mean of roughly 64 years, and around 83% were male.

Overall study results and limits: With doses of 0.1-3.0 mg/kg, partial responders showed among the lowest clonal expansion.

The input for sequencing was CD4+ or CD8+ T cells sorted from blood, taken in a trial of the OX40 agonist ivuxolimab. The rearrangement links TRBV4-1 to TRBJ1-4; unclear D gene. The TCR sequence derives from an adult with an advanced solid tumor such as melanoma, head and neck, liver or kidney cancer. DNA of the CDR3: TGCGCCAGCAGCCAAGATGGGCAGCCCGATGAAAAACTGTTTTTT. Encoded protein: CASSQDGQPDEKLFF.